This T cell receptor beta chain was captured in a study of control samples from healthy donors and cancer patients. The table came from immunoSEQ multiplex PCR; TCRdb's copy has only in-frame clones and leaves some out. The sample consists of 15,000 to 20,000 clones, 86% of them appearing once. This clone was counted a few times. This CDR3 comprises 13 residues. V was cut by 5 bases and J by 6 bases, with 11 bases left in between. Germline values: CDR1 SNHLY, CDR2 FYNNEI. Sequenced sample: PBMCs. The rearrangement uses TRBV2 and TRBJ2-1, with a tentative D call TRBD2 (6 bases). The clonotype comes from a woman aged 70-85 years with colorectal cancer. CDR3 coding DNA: TGTGCCAGCAGTTCGGGACTCGGCAATGAGCAGTTCTTC. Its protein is CASSSGLGNEQFF.